The 26 T cell receptor beta chains in this list originate from one sample, sequenced in a study of PD-1 blockade in classical Hodgkin lymphoma. The assay was immunoSEQ multiplex PCR, and TCRdb's table has in-frame clones only and misses some. The table includes about 60,000 clones, roughly nine tenths detected once. Regarding time point: cycle 4 day 1 (C4D1), after less than 7 weeks of nivolumab. Relapse was seen in all patients after autologous stem cell transplantation, and brentuximab vedotin exposure was variable. Sequenced material: peripheral blood mononuclear cells (PBMCs), taken before the fourth cycle of nivolumab. Source of these receptors: a human donor with classical Hodgkin lymphoma.

V gene TRBV6-6 combines with J gene TRBJ2-7; D might be TRBD1 (6 bases). The V end was cut by 11 bases, the J end by 2 bases, with 19 bases between. This CDR3 is built from 14 residues. CDR1 MNHNY and CDR2 SVGAGI come from the germline V gene (reference sequence). The CDR3: CAALSSDRAYEQYF. DNA for the CDR3: TGTGCCGCCCTTAGCTCGGACAGAGCCTACGAGCAGTACTTC.

The CDR3 DNA is TGTGCCAGCGGGAGGTTCTCATCCGACACTGAAGCTTTCTTT. Translating gives CASGRFSSDTEAFF. The chain is built from TRBV6-6 and TRBJ1-1, with D hard to call. The V and J ends lost 8 bases and 3 bases respectively, with 16 bases between them. The CDR3 totals 14 residues. Germline V gives CDR1 MNHNY, CDR2 SVGAGI (reference sequence).

The chain recombines TRBV2 with TRBJ2-7, with 9 bases that match TRBD1. With 6 bases clipped from V and 2 bases from J, the junction kept 8 bases outside the gene matches. The CDR3 has 15 amino acids. The germline V gene has CDR1 SNHLY and CDR2 FYNNEI. The CDR3 is CASRAGQGPTYEQYF. As DNA, the CDR3 is TGTGCCAGCAGGGCTGGACAGGGGCCCACCTACGAGCAGTACTTC.

The V gene is TRBV11-2, the J gene TRBJ2-5; tentatively, D is TRBD1 (5 bases). Per the germline V gene, CDR1 is SGHAT and CDR2 is FQNNGV. The CDR3 loop spans 13 amino acids. The germline V and J ends were trimmed by 5 bases and 4 bases, with 11 bases remaining between them. DNA for the CDR3: TGTGCCAGCAGCGAGGACATTCCAGAGACCCAGTACTTC. Its translation: CASSEDIPETQYF.

The V call is TRBV4-2, the J call TRBJ2-1, with D maybe TRBD2 (5 bases). From germline, CDR1 is LGHNA and CDR2 YNFKEQ. This CDR3 contains 18 residues. The V end lost 0 bases, the J end lost 0 bases, and 15 bases lay between the germline ends. The CDR3 spells CASSQDPEAFSSYNEQFF. The CDR3 nucleotides read TGTGCCAGCAGCCAAGATCCGGAGGCCTTCAGCTCCTACAATGAGCAGTTCTTC.

The chain employs TRBV5-5 and TRBJ1-1; D is undetermined. Germline CDR1 and CDR2: SGHKS and YYEKEE (reference sequence). Trimming took 1 base from V and 1 from J, leaving 5 bases between them. This CDR3 spans 13 amino acids. DNA for the CDR3: TGTGCCAGCAGCTTGTTGCCGAACACTGAAGCTTTCTTT. Translation gives CASSLLPNTEAFF.

The chain carries TRBV2 and TRBJ2-3; D is uncertain. The germline V gene encodes CDR1 SNHLY and CDR2 FYNNEI. The germline V and J ends were trimmed by 1 base and 4 bases, with 6 bases remaining between them. CDR3 size: 13 residues. CDR3 nucleotide sequence: TGTGCCAGCAGTGAAGTTACGCCAGATACGCAGTATTTT. Its protein product is CASSEVTPDTQYF.

The V call is TRBV10-3, the J call TRBJ1-2; TRBD1 aligns across 10 bases. Germline V gene sequence: CDR1 ENHRY, CDR2 SYGVKD. V shed 2 bases, J shed 6 bases, and the junction held 3 bases outside the gene matches. CDR3 length equals 14 residues. The chain's CDR3 is CAISERDRGDGYTF. DNA of the CDR3: TGTGCCATCAGTGAGCGGGACAGGGGAGATGGCTACACCTTC.

This clone was picked up one time. V gene TRBV6-1 combines with J gene TRBJ1-2; D might be TRBD1 (5 bases). Trimming stripped 3 bases from V and 4 bases from J, with 6 bases between. This CDR3 has 12 residues. The germline CDR1 and CDR2 sequences are MNHNS and SASEGT. The CDR3 here is CASSDDSYGYTF. CDR3 coding DNA: TGTGCCAGCAGTGATGACAGCTATGGCTACACCTTC.

The chain carries TRBV7-8 and TRBJ1-5; no clear D. Trimming shortened V by 2 bases and J by 5 bases, and 10 bases separated the two germline ends. Germline CDR1 is SGHVS and CDR2 is FQNEAQ. This CDR3 is 14 amino acids long. The CDR3 sequence is CASSLNIGDQPQHF. Written as DNA, the CDR3 is TGTGCCAGCAGCTTAAACATTGGGGATCAGCCCCAGCATTTT.

This sequence joins TRBV7-9 and TRBJ2-1; a weak D match, TRBD1 (5 bases). Germline V gives CDR1 SEHNR, CDR2 FQNEAQ (reference sequence). The CDR3 covers 11 residues. Trimming shortened V by 9 bases and J by 5 bases, and 8 bases separated the two germline ends. This CDR3 reads CARQQDNEQFF. CDR3 in DNA: TGTGCCAGACAACAGGACAATGAGCAGTTCTTC.

This clone has only one observation. The J gene is TRBJ1-3, the V gene TRBV28, with 8 bases identical to TRBD1. V dropped 7 bases and J dropped 0; count of bases not matched to a gene: 11. Germline V gene data show CDR1 as MDHEN and CDR2 as SYDVKM. This CDR3 contains 17 residues. CDR3 amino acids: CASNTPGQASSGNTIYF. Here the CDR3 DNA reads TGTGCCAGCAATACCCCGGGACAGGCGAGCTCTGGAAACACCATATATTTT.

The chain links TRBV10-1 to TRBJ2-2, with D possibly TRBD2 on 5 matching bases. The CDR3 contains 14 residues. Trimming shortened V by 0 bases and J by 4 bases, and 6 bases separated the two germline ends. Germline V CDR1 and CDR2: WNHNN, SYGVQD (reference sequence). For the CDR3, the DNA is TGCGCCAGCAGTGAGTCGGCGGGCACCGGGGAGCTGTTTTTT. Its protein is CASSESAGTGELFF.

This chain connects TRBV5-6 to TRBJ2-5; 7 positions agree with TRBD2. The CDR3 extends over 13 amino acids. CDR1 is SGHDT, CDR2 YYEEEE, per germline. Trimming cost V 7 bases and J 4 bases; bases outside gene matches: 7. CDR3 sequence reads: CASALGGRETQYF. CDR3 in DNA: TGTGCCAGCGCCTTGGGAGGGAGAGAGACCCAGTACTTC.

This CDR3 is CASSAGGDRAYEQYF. DNA for the CDR3: TGTGCCAGCAGCGCCGGGGGGGATAGGGCTTACGAGCAGTACTTC. The rearrangement joins TRBV7-9 to TRBJ2-7, with 8 positions matching TRBD2. Germline CDR1 reads SEHNR; CDR2 reads FQNEAQ (reference sequence). Trimming at V came to 5 bases and at J to 4 bases, leaving 10 bases not matched to a gene. This CDR3 comprises 15 residues.

The chain employs TRBV6-5 and TRBJ2-7; D is unclear. CDR3 length equals 14 residues. V was clipped by 0 bases and J by 3 bases, with 9 bases between them. The germline V gene has CDR1 MNHEY and CDR2 SVGAGI. The CDR3 sequence is CASSYSSGSYEQYF. CDR3 in DNA: TGTGCCAGCAGTTACTCTTCGGGCAGCTACGAGCAGTACTTC.

CDR3: CASSYSGQPNSYEQYF. The CDR3 nucleotides are TGTGCCAGCAGTTACTCCGGACAGCCTAACTCCTACGAGCAGTACTTC. The chain employs TRBV6-5 and TRBJ2-7, with a tentative D call TRBD1 (6 bases). Per the germline V gene, CDR1 is MNHEY and CDR2 is SVGAGI. The V and J ends lost 0 bases and 0 bases respectively, with 12 bases between them. This CDR3 spans 16 amino acids.

V and J are TRBV5-4 and TRBJ2-5; tentative D call: TRBD2 (7 bases). Between the trimmed V and J ends, which lost 5 bases and 1 base, there was a span of 12 bases. CDR3 length equals 14 residues. The germline V gene has CDR1 SGHNT and CDR2 YYREEE (reference sequence). For the CDR3, the DNA is TGTGCCAGCAGGGGACGGGGGGCCCAAGAGACCCAGTACTTC. Translated, it gives CASRGRGAQETQYF.

The chain carries TRBV7-9 and TRBJ2-3, with a tentative D call TRBD2 (7 bases). V dropped 5 bases and J dropped 5 bases, with 14 bases sitting between them. Per the germline V gene, CDR1 is SEHNR and CDR2 is FQNEAQ (reference sequence). This CDR3 contains 14 residues. Here the CDR3 reads CASSTGGAGDTQYF. The CDR3 DNA follows: TGTGCCAGCAGCACTGGGGGGGCCGGAGATACGCAGTATTTT.

CDR3 region: CASSLVETITDTQYF. The CDR3 DNA sequence: TGCGCCAGCAGCTTGGTCGAGACCATCACAGATACGCAGTATTTT. The chain links TRBV5-1 to TRBJ2-3; no definite D call. With 0 bases removed from V and 2 bases from J, the gap between germline ends came to 10 bases. The CDR3 has 15 amino acids. Germline V gives CDR1 SGHRS, CDR2 YFSETQ.

The V gene is TRBV7-2, the J gene TRBJ1-1; D is unresolved. Per germline, CDR1 SGHTA and CDR2 FQGNSA. This CDR3 is built from 14 residues. Trimming removed 1 base from V and 4 bases from J, with 10 bases in between. The CDR3: CASSLEASGTEAFF. DNA of the CDR3: TGTGCCAGCAGCTTAGAGGCGTCCGGCACTGAAGCTTTCTTT.

V is TRBV10-2 and J is TRBJ1-1, with 7 bases matching TRBD1. Unmatched junction bases numbered 7, after V lost 2 bases and J lost 7 bases. Germline CDR1 WSHSY, CDR2 SAAADI. The CDR3 contains 14 residues. CDR3 coding DNA: TGCGCCAGCAGTGAGAAGGGGGCGCAAAGTGAAGCTTTCTTT. Amino acids: CASSEKGAQSEAFF.

The chain has TRBV5-1 and TRBJ2-2; D remains unclear. V lost 1 base and J 0 bases, leaving 10 bases between the germline ends. The length of the CDR3 is 16 residues. Germline V gene data show CDR1 as SGHRS and CDR2 as YFSETQ. CDR3 sequence (DNA): TGCGCCAGCAGCTTGTCGTTTGGCGCGAACACCGGGGAGCTGTTTTTT. Residues: CASSLSFGANTGELFF.

The DNA for the CDR3 is TGTGCCATCAGTGCTGGTGTGGGGTTTGAGCAGTTCTTC. Protein sequence: CAISAGVGFEQFF. J is TRBJ2-1 and V is TRBV10-3; D remains unclear. This CDR3 has 13 amino acids. Trimming shortened V by 4 bases and J by 9 bases, and 13 bases separated the two germline ends. Per the germline V gene, CDR1 is ENHRY and CDR2 is SYGVKD.

CDR3 loop: CASSCTMIAGTYEQFF. The CDR3 region has the DNA TGTGCCAGCAGTTGCACCATGATAGCGGGGACCTATGAGCAGTTCTTC. The chain is built from TRBV6-5 and TRBJ2-1; 8 bases are a match to TRBD2. Trimming at V came to 4 bases and at J to 8 bases, leaving 13 bases not matched to a gene. The CDR3 is 16 amino acids. Per germline, CDR1 MNHEY and CDR2 SVGAGI.

This chain joins TRBV29-1 and TRBJ2-7; D is perhaps TRBD1 or TRBD2 (5 bases each). Germline values: CDR1 SQVTM, CDR2 ANQGSEA. Trimming stripped 4 bases from V and 1 base from J, with 11 bases between. The CDR3 runs 13 residues. CDR3 in amino acids: CSVVGAPSYEQYF. Written as DNA, the CDR3 is TGCAGCGTTGTCGGGGCGCCATCCTACGAGCAGTACTTC.